This T cell receptor (beta chain) was observed in a study of PD-L1 blockade in urothelial cancer. For the study at large: Males with bladder-origin urothelial cancer made up about 90% of the roughly 30 patients. Analysis of the blood was performed 3 weeks (second dose) and 6 weeks after treatment start.

Trimming left V 0 bases short and J 2 bases short, with 10 bases between. From germline, CDR1 is GTSNPN and CDR2 SVGIG (reference sequence). There are 14 residues in the CDR3. The repertoire was sequenced with immunoSEQ multiplex PCR; TCRdb's copy has only in-frame clones and lacks some. Of 58,000 or so clones detected, 86% appear once; the ten largest clones hold 2.5% to 3.5%. Peripheral blood mononuclear cells were collected from every patient before and during treatment, yielding between 1 and 8 samples per patient. This clonotype was sampled from a middle-aged man with urothelial cancer. Specimen: PBMCs, collected around atezolizumab (anti-PD-L1) treatment. J is TRBJ2-5 and V is TRBV30; D is unresolved. DNA of the CDR3: TGTGCCTGGAGTGTCGGTACAGCTCAAGAGACCCAGTACTTC. Translated: CAWSVGTAQETQYF.